The 22 T cell receptor beta chains reported below all come from one sample, sequenced in a study of T cell responses to AZD1222 COVID-19 vaccine. Data came from immunoSEQ multiplex PCR; TCRdb stores just in-frame clones and leaves some out. The sample lists approximately 180,000 clones; roughly 91% were seen once. Material: peripheral blood, obtained 28 days after the second dose of the MenACWY control vaccine. All receptors derive from an adult who received the MenACWY meningococcal vaccine as a control.

The rearrangement uses TRBV5-4 and TRBJ1-6; 11 bases map to TRBD1. From germline, CDR1 is SGHNT and CDR2 YYREEE (reference sequence). The CDR3 runs to 14 residues. The junction had 4 bases not matched to a gene; V was cut back by 4 bases and J by 10 bases. DNA for the CDR3: TGTGCCAGCAGCCGGGACAGGGGGAGATCACCCCTCCACTTT. Residues: CASSRDRGRSPLHF.

This clone was seen a few times. V and J are TRBV7-9 and TRBJ2-5, with TRBD2 identical over 8 bases. Trimming at V came to 5 bases and at J to 4 bases, leaving 3 bases not matched to a gene. CDR3 length equals 13 residues. CDR1 and CDR2 from the germline V gene are SEHNR and FQNEAQ (reference sequence). The CDR3 DNA reads TGTGCCAGCAGCCTCAGCGGGGGAGAGACCCAGTACTTC. Its translation: CASSLSGGETQYF.

This clone was picked up one time. The chain combines TRBV10-3 with TRBJ2-5; maybe TRBD1 (6 bases). CDR1 and CDR2 (germline): ENHRY, SYGVKD. V dropped 4 bases and J dropped 5 bases, with 14 bases sitting between them. This CDR3 comprises 14 residues. CDR3 sequence reads: CAISGSRGRETQYF. The CDR3 nucleotides read TGTGCCATCAGTGGGAGCAGGGGACGGGAGACCCAGTACTTC.

The V call is TRBV6-5, the J call TRBJ1-1; no firm D call. In germline, CDR1 is MNHEY, CDR2 SVGAGI. This CDR3 contains 14 residues. Between the trimmed V and J ends, which lost 7 bases and 6 bases, there was a span of 18 bases. CDR3 sequence: CASIDNPRQPEAFF. In nucleotides, the CDR3 is TGTGCCAGCATCGACAACCCGAGACAACCTGAAGCTTTCTTT.

A single count supports this clone. The genes are TRBV19 and TRBJ2-2; D unclear. The CDR3 extends over 15 amino acids. Germline assignment: CDR1 LNHDA and CDR2 SQIVND (reference sequence). V lost 9 bases and J 0 bases, leaving 14 bases between the germline ends. The CDR3 reads CASRTGPSNTGELFF. DNA for the CDR3: TGTGCCAGCCGCACCGGACCTTCGAACACCGGGGAGCTGTTTTTT.

The V and J genes are TRBV3-1 (or the pseudogene TRBV3-2) and TRBJ1-4; unclear D gene. In germline, CDR1 is LGHDT, CDR2 YNNKEL (reference sequence). Trimming took off 6 bases at V and 4 bases at J, with 6 bases between the two ends. The CDR3 is 12 residues long. The DNA of the CDR3 is TGTGCCAGCAGGCGCGGTAATGAAAAACTGTTTTTT. This sequence encodes CASRRGNEKLFF.

This clone is a singleton in its sample. V is TRBV28 and J is TRBJ2-5, with TRBD1 as a possible D gene (6 bases). The V and J ends lost 6 bases and 2 bases respectively, with 13 bases between them. Germline assignment: CDR1 MDHEN and CDR2 SYDVKM. The CDR3 runs to 14 residues. CDR3 sequence: CASSGDRPQETQYF. In nucleotides, the CDR3 is TGTGCCAGCAGCGGCGACAGGCCTCAAGAGACCCAGTACTTC.

J is TRBJ2-1 and V is TRBV4-3; a possible D gene is TRBD2 (6 bases). Germline CDR1 reads LGHNA; CDR2 reads YSLEER. The CDR3 spans 15 residues. The germline V and J ends were trimmed by 7 bases and 0 bases, with 13 bases remaining between them. The CDR3 nucleotides are TGCGCCAGCACGGCGACTAGGAGCTCCTACAATGAGCAGTTCTTC. This gives the protein CASTATRSSYNEQFF.

The CDR3 here is CATSRDGIAGEDTQYF. In DNA, the CDR3 is TGTGCCACCAGCAGAGATGGGATAGCGGGGGAAGATACGCAGTATTTT. V and J are TRBV15 and TRBJ2-3; TRBD2 matches at 9 bases. The CDR3 length is 16 residues. The trim removed 0 bases at V and 5 bases at J, leaving 6 bases unmatched. Germline-derived CDR1 and CDR2 are LNHNV and YYDKDF (reference sequence).

The chain couples TRBV11-2 to TRBJ1-1; perhaps TRBD1 as D (5 bases). CDR1 is SGHAT and CDR2 is FQNNGV in the germline V gene. Trimming took 2 bases from V and 1 from J, leaving 11 bases between them. The CDR3 is 15 residues long. CDR3 sequence reads: CASSLISGGNTEAFF. DNA of the CDR3: TGTGCCAGCAGCTTAATTTCCGGGGGGAACACTGAAGCTTTCTTT.

The chain is built from TRBV24-1 and TRBJ2-1; 8 bases agree with TRBD2. The CDR3 contains 17 residues. The germline V gene has CDR1 KGHDR and CDR2 SFDVKD. Trimming took 3 bases from V and 0 from J; bases not matched to a gene: 6. The CDR3 coding sequence is TGTGCCACCAGTGATAGCGGGGGCCAGTTCTCCTACAATGAGCAGTTCTTC. Translation: CATSDSGGQFSYNEQFF.

V usage is TRBV5-4 and J usage is TRBJ2-1; possible D gene TRBD2, 5 bases. CDR1 and CDR2 (germline): SGHNT, YYREEE (reference sequence). V was clipped by 2 bases and J by 9 bases, with 9 bases between them. The CDR3 has 12 amino acids. CDR3 amino acids: CASSLASGEQFF. The DNA of the CDR3 is TGTGCCAGCAGCTTAGCCAGCGGTGAGCAGTTCTTC.

This chain connects TRBV6-5 to TRBJ2-7; D not certain. The germline gives CDR1 MNHEY, CDR2 SVGAGI. CDR3 length equals 11 residues. Trimming took off 6 bases at V and 6 bases at J, with 9 bases between the two ends. The CDR3: CASSLAREQYF. The DNA for the CDR3 is TGTGCCAGCAGCCTCGCCCGCGAGCAGTACTTC.

The J gene is TRBJ1-3, the V gene TRBV6-2 or TRBV6-3; D uncertain. The ends were cut back, 2 bases at V and 1 base at J, with 6 bases in the middle. The CDR3 contains 14 residues. Germline V gives CDR1 MNHEY, CDR2 SVGEGT. The CDR3 DNA is TGTGCCAGCAGTTACCGGCTATCTGGAAACACCATATATTTT. Translation: CASSYRLSGNTIYF.

The CDR3 is CASRRGNQPQHF. Written as DNA, the CDR3 is TGTGCCAGTAGACGGGGCAATCAGCCCCAGCATTTT. The chain joins TRBV19 to TRBJ1-5; D remains unclear. Germline CDR1 is LNHDA and CDR2 is SQIVND (reference sequence). V lost 6 bases to trimming and J lost 2 bases, with 5 bases between them. This CDR3 contains 12 residues.

DNA for the CDR3: TGTGCCACCAGCAGGGCTAGCGGCCCGAGCACAGATACGCAGTATTTT. Translation: CATSRASGPSTDTQYF. The rearrangement uses TRBV15 and TRBJ2-3; 7 bases line up with TRBD2. The germline gives CDR1 LNHNV, CDR2 YYDKDF (reference sequence). The CDR3 totals 16 residues. Germline trimming cut 3 bases from V and 0 bases from J; bases unmatched to any gene: 6.

The chain employs TRBV5-6 and TRBJ2-2; the D call may be TRBD1 or TRBD2 (7 bases each). Trimming took 4 bases from V and 6 from J, leaving 22 bases between them. This CDR3 is 17 amino acids long. In germline, CDR1 is SGHDT, CDR2 YYEEEE. Here the CDR3 DNA reads TGTGCCAGCAGCCGACAGGGTTCGGGAGGAGTGGCCGGGGAGCTGTTTTTT. This codes for CASSRQGSGGVAGELFF.

In this sample, this clone turned up once. The chain is built from TRBV11-2 and TRBJ1-2; weak D call: TRBD1 (6 bases). The CDR3 runs to 14 residues. The V end lost 4 bases, the J end lost 0 bases, and 9 bases lay between the germline ends. CDR1 SGHAT and CDR2 FQNNGV come from the germline V gene. This CDR3 is CASSWGRSNYGYTF. The CDR3 DNA reads as TGTGCCAGCAGCTGGGGGCGATCTAACTATGGCTACACCTTC.

The genes are TRBV6-2 or TRBV6-3 and TRBJ1-5; D is uncertain. The CDR3 has 15 amino acids. The V gene's germline CDR1 is MNHEY and CDR2 SVGEGT. Trimming stripped 1 base from V and 0 bases from J, with 7 bases between. The CDR3 here is CASSYLSNSNQPQHF. The CDR3 DNA follows: TGTGCCAGCAGTTACTTGTCGAATAGCAATCAGCCCCAGCATTTT.

The chain uses TRBV5-6 and TRBJ1-4; D not resolved. The germline V gene has CDR1 SGHDT and CDR2 YYEEEE. The CDR3 is 13 residues long. V dropped 1 base and J dropped 8 bases, with 9 bases sitting between them. The CDR3 spells CASSLKSSEKLFF. CDR3 nucleotides: TGTGCCAGCAGCTTGAAGTCTTCCGAAAAACTGTTTTTT.

The rearrangement links TRBV4-3 to TRBJ2-5; 7 bases match TRBD2. The CDR3 consists of 14 residues. V lost 2 bases to trimming and J lost 4 bases; unmatched junction nucleotides: 4. Per germline, CDR1 LGHNA and CDR2 YSLEER. The CDR3 loop is CASSQTSGGETQYF. CDR3 DNA sequence: TGCGCCAGCAGCCAAACCTCGGGGGGAGAGACCCAGTACTTC.

This clone was counted only a few times. V usage is TRBV7-9 and J usage is TRBJ1-2, with D possibly being TRBD1 (5 bases). Germline loops: CDR1 SEHNR, CDR2 FQNEAQ (reference sequence). Trimming shortened V by 7 bases and J by 2 bases, and 20 bases separated the two germline ends. The length of the CDR3 is 16 residues. The CDR3 spells CASTFSGGGVNYGYTF. CDR3 in DNA: TGTGCCAGCACCTTTTCGGGAGGAGGGGTAAACTATGGCTACACCTTC.